These 21 T cell receptor beta chains were sequenced from one sample in a study of shared clonotypes between healthy human individuals. Measured with immunoSEQ multiplex PCR; TCRdb has only the in-frame clones, and not every one. In the table there are some 2,500,000 clones, 85% to 95% of which are singletons. Sequenced sample: naive CD4+ T cells from PBMCs. As for subset: CD45RA+ positively selected. These receptors all stem from a man aged 18 to 30 in good health. Some clones in this sample may be carry-over from other donors' samples.

The chain carries TRBV18 and TRBJ1-1; 8 nucleotides align to TRBD1. Germline V gene sequence: CDR1 KGHSH, CDR2 LQKENI. This CDR3 spans 13 amino acids. Germline trimming cut 3 bases from V and 7 bases from J; bases unmatched to any gene: 4. Here the CDR3 reads CASSPTGDFEAFF. The CDR3 DNA follows: TGTGCCAGCTCACCGACAGGGGATTTTGAAGCTTTCTTT.

V is TRBV6-5 and J is TRBJ1-3, with D uncertain. This CDR3 has 13 residues. With 8 bases removed from V and 2 bases from J, the gap between germline ends came to 10 bases. Germline assignment: CDR1 MNHEY and CDR2 SVGAGI. The CDR3: CASAGYAGNTIYF. As DNA, the CDR3 is TGTGCCAGCGCGGGCTATGCTGGAAACACCATATATTTT.

The chain employs TRBV2 and TRBJ2-1, with a possible D match to TRBD2 (5 bases). The ends were cut back, 9 bases at V and 6 bases at J, with 15 bases in the middle. CDR1 and CDR2 from the germline V gene are SNHLY and FYNNEI. CDR3 length: 13 amino acids. The CDR3 sequence: CASEPERGNEQFF. In DNA form, the CDR3 reads TGTGCCAGTGAGCCCGAACGGGGCAATGAGCAGTTCTTC.

The V and J genes are TRBV11-2 and TRBJ2-7; 7 positions agree with TRBD2. Germline V CDR1 and CDR2: SGHAT, FQNNGV. V lost 4 bases, J lost 1 base, and 4 bases stayed unmatched. This CDR3 spans 14 amino acids. The chain's CDR3 is CASSSRGGSYEQYF. The CDR3 DNA reads TGTGCCAGCAGCTCTAGGGGAGGGTCCTACGAGCAGTACTTC.

This sequence joins TRBV2 and TRBJ2-5; 11 positions agree with TRBD1. Germline CDR1 reads SNHLY; CDR2 reads FYNNEI. The CDR3 has 13 amino acids. The V segment lost 4 bases and the J segment 11 bases; nucleotides outside the gene matches: 6. The DNA for the CDR3 is TGTGCCAGCAGTGGGACAGGGGGCGGACTGCAGTACTTC. Amino acids: CASSGTGGGLQYF.

The rearrangement uses TRBV7-2 and TRBJ2-7; perhaps D is TRBD1 or TRBD2 (5 bases each). With 4 bases removed from V and 6 bases from J, the gap between germline ends came to 19 bases. There are 15 residues in the CDR3. The germline CDR1 and CDR2 sequences are SGHTA and FQGNSA. CDR3 DNA sequence: TGTGCCAGCAGCTATTCCAGGGTGGGGGTCTCCGAGCAGTACTTC. It yields the protein CASSYSRVGVSEQYF.

V usage is TRBV13 and J usage is TRBJ1-1, with a tentative D call TRBD1 (6 bases). Trimming pared 4 bases from V and 5 bases from J, leaving 23 bases between. The germline V gene has CDR1 PRHDT and CDR2 FYEKMQ (reference sequence). There are 17 residues in the CDR3. This CDR3 reads CASSSFGVRGRRTEAFF. In DNA form, the CDR3 reads TGTGCCAGCAGCTCCTTTGGCGTTCGGGGGCGAAGAACTGAAGCTTTCTTT.

This sequence joins TRBV7-2 and TRBJ2-7; TRBD2 is a possible D gene (9 bases). This CDR3 is built from 15 residues. Trimming pared 5 bases from V and 4 bases from J, leaving 18 bases between. CDR1 and CDR2 (germline): SGHTA, FQGNSA. The CDR3 is CASSRSSGTGYEQYF. Written as DNA, the CDR3 is TGTGCCAGCAGCCGGTCTAGCGGGACAGGTTACGAGCAGTACTTC. Looking up the rest from reference TRBV7-2 and TRBJ2-7 gives the full variable domain: GAGVSQSPSNKVTEKGKDVELRCDPISGHTALYWYRQSLGQGLEFLIYFQGNSAPDKSGLPSDRFSAERTGGSVSTLTIQRTQQEDSAVYLCASSRSSGTGYEQYFGPGTRLTVT.

J is TRBJ2-7 and V is TRBV11-2; D gene uncertain. V dropped 5 bases and J dropped 3 bases, with 14 bases sitting between them. The length of the CDR3 is 14 residues. CDR1 is SGHAT, CDR2 FQNNGV, per germline. CDR3 sequence: CASSPLVDHYEQYF. The CDR3 coding sequence is TGTGCCAGCAGCCCCCTGGTGGACCACTACGAGCAGTACTTC.

V and J are TRBV6-1 and TRBJ2-7, with D possibly being TRBD2 (5 bases). The CDR3 totals 13 residues. Trimming removed 6 bases at V and 2 bases at J, with 11 bases between. CDR1 MNHNS and CDR2 SASEGT come from the germline V gene. CDR3 protein: CASSRGTAYEQYF. As DNA, the CDR3 is TGTGCCAGCAGCCGGGGAACGGCCTACGAGCAGTACTTC.

V gene TRBV6-5 combines with J gene TRBJ1-4; D gene unclear. The CDR3 has 13 residues. CDR1 is MNHEY, CDR2 SVGAGI, per germline. The ends were cut back, 8 bases at V and 6 bases at J, with 13 bases in the middle. The CDR3 DNA sequence: TGTGCCAGCTCTCCCCTCCTATATGAAAAACTGTTTTTT. It translates to CASSPLLYEKLFF.

The V gene is TRBV4-3, the J gene TRBJ1-2; no clear D. This CDR3 spans 14 amino acids. Trimming took off 2 bases at V and 4 bases at J, with 11 bases between the two ends. CDR1 is LGHNA, CDR2 YSLEER, per germline. CDR3 coding DNA: TGCGCCAGCAGCCAAACGGAGGGTACCTATGGCTACACCTTC. As protein: CASSQTEGTYGYTF.

The rearrangement links TRBV6-6 to TRBJ1-2; 8 bases fit TRBD1. V lost 4 bases, J lost 7 bases, and 14 bases stayed unmatched. Germline CDR1 and CDR2: MNHNY and SVGAGI (reference sequence). The CDR3 is 16 residues long. CDR3 sequence: CASSSQFPDRGGGYTF. DNA for the CDR3: TGTGCCAGCAGTTCCCAATTCCCCGACAGGGGTGGTGGCTACACCTTC.

The chain combines TRBV7-3 with TRBJ2-6; 9 positions match TRBD2. This CDR3 region has 18 residues. The J segment lost 1 base and the V segment lost 5 bases, leaving 9 bases of the junction unmatched. The germline gives CDR1 SGHTA, CDR2 FQGTGA. CDR3 DNA sequence: TGTGCCAGCAGCCCCGCGGGACTAGCTTTATCTGGGGCCAACGTCCTGACTTTC. Amino acids: CASSPAGLALSGANVLTF.

The chain employs TRBV6-6 and TRBJ2-1; no firm D call. The CDR3 runs to 11 residues. Trimming cost V 5 bases and J 6 bases, with 5 bases left between them. Germline CDR1 and CDR2: MNHNY and SVGAGI (reference sequence). CDR3 sequence (DNA): TGTGCCAGCAGTAAGGGCAATGAGCAGTTCTTC. Protein product: CASSKGNEQFF.

The CDR3 sequence is CASTPTKGGFYNEQFF. The CDR3 DNA reads TGTGCCAGTACTCCCACCAAGGGGGGTTTCTACAATGAGCAGTTCTTC. The chain couples TRBV19 to TRBJ2-1; D possibly uses TRBD1 or TRBD2 (6 bases each). The CDR3 totals 16 residues. The V end was cut by 7 bases, the J end by 3 bases, with 19 bases between. CDR1 and CDR2 (germline): LNHDA, SQIVND (reference sequence).

The rearrangement links TRBV21-1 to TRBJ1-2. TRBV21-1 is noted as a pseudogene. The CDR3 length is 13 residues. The CDR3 sequence: CASSKLTGFGYTF. For the CDR3, the DNA is TGTGCCAGCAGCAAATTAACCGGTTTCGGCTACACCTTC.

V usage is TRBV18 and J usage is TRBJ2-3; tentative D call: TRBD1 (5 bases). The ends were cut back, 3 bases at V and 8 bases at J, with 18 bases in the middle. Germline V lookup: CDR1 KGHSH, CDR2 LQKENI. The CDR3 totals 15 residues. The CDR3 is CASSPRTGEVGTQYF. CDR3 DNA sequence: TGTGCCAGCTCACCGAGAACAGGTGAAGTCGGTACGCAGTATTTT.

Written as DNA, the CDR3 is TGTGCCAGCAGCTCCACCGGGTCCCGGGACACTGAAGCTTTCTTT. Translated, it gives CASSSTGSRDTEAFF. The chain employs TRBV7-3 and TRBJ1-1; D is uncertain. V lost 4 bases to trimming and J lost 3 bases, with 15 bases between them. The CDR3 length is 15 residues. CDR1 SGHTA and CDR2 FQGTGA come from the germline V gene.

This sequence joins TRBV9 and TRBJ2-3, with TRBD2 identical over 8 bases. Germline V gives CDR1 SGDLS, CDR2 YYNGEE. Trimming removed 0 bases from V and 9 bases from J; junction bases left unmatched: 6. The CDR3 runs to 14 residues. The CDR3 coding sequence is TGTGCCAGCAGCGTAGATCCGGGACTAGGAACGCAGTATTTT. Protein sequence: CASSVDPGLGTQYF.

V and J are TRBV10-3 and TRBJ2-3, with 10 bases aligning to TRBD2. Germline V lookup: CDR1 ENHRY, CDR2 SYGVKD. The ends lost 6 bases at V and 5 bases at J; junction bases unmatched: 5. The CDR3 has 14 residues. CDR3 region: CAISTSGKGDTQYF. In DNA, the CDR3 is TGTGCCATCAGCACTAGCGGGAAGGGAGATACGCAGTATTTT.